The next 5 T cell receptor beta chains were all read from a single sample in a study of cytomegalovirus exposure and HLA in healthy donors. This PCR relied on a set of 60 Vbeta primers and 13 Jbeta primers. Sequenced by immunoSEQ multiplex PCR; TCRdb stores in-frame clones only, minus some. Of approximately 200,000 clones listed, 70% to 80% are singletons. Sequences were obtained from PBMCs. The receptor set was obtained from a woman aged 25 to 39 in good health and CMV-seropositive.

The V gene is TRBV7-9, the J gene TRBJ1-4; D not resolved. V lost 0 bases and J lost 4, with 9 bases in between. Germline lookup yields CDR1 SEHNR and CDR2 FQNEAQ (reference sequence). The CDR3 contains 15 residues. The CDR3 region is CASSLAAGDNEKLFF. The CDR3 DNA sequence: TGTGCCAGCAGCTTAGCGGCAGGTGATAATGAAAAACTGTTTTTT.

The V and J genes are TRBV5-6 and TRBJ2-1; D ambiguous. Germline loops: CDR1 SGHDT, CDR2 YYEEEE. Trimming pared 4 bases from V and 8 bases from J, leaving 16 bases between. The CDR3 sequence is 14 residues long. Written as DNA, the CDR3 is TGTGCCAGCAGCCTCGCTACGATTGCCGATGAGCAGTTCTTC. It codes for CASSLATIADEQFF.

The chain carries TRBV6-6 and TRBJ2-3; D is undetermined. The V gene lost 6 bases and the J gene lost 4 bases, with 8 bases spanning the gap. CDR1 and CDR2 from the germline V gene are MNHNY and SVGAGI (reference sequence). This CDR3 is built from 12 residues. In nucleotides, the CDR3 is TGTGCCAGCAGCCCACTTGCAGATACGCAGTATTTT. It specifies CASSPLADTQYF.

J is TRBJ2-3 and V is TRBV15; D may be TRBD1 (6 bases). This CDR3 region has 15 residues. Deletions cut 4 bases from V and 4 bases from J, with 15 bases between. The germline CDR1 and CDR2 sequences are LNHNV and YYDKDF (reference sequence). The CDR3 coding sequence is TGTGCCACCAGCAAACCGACAGGAATGGCAGATACGCAGTATTTT. Protein product: CATSKPTGMADTQYF.

The J gene is TRBJ2-1, the V gene TRBV7-9, with D possibly being TRBD2 (5 bases). The CDR3 runs 16 residues. Germline loops: CDR1 SEHNR, CDR2 FQNEAQ (reference sequence). The germline V and J ends were trimmed by 5 bases and 0 bases, with 14 bases remaining between them. The chain's CDR3 is CASSPPAGTSYNEQFF. CDR3 nucleotides: TGTGCCAGCAGCCCACCCGCGGGTACCTCCTACAATGAGCAGTTCTTC.